This T cell receptor (beta chain) is from a study of cytomegalovirus exposure and HLA in healthy donors. The CDR3 length is 15 residues. Looked up from germline, CDR1 is MNHEY and CDR2 is SVGAGI. The germline V and J ends were trimmed by 7 bases and 3 bases, with 18 bases remaining between them. Use of 60 Vbeta and 13 Jbeta primers characterized the PCR. Assay used: immunoSEQ multiplex PCR; TCRdb lists only in-frame clones, some missing. The sample has approximately 95,000 clones, under 90% seen once. The specimen was PBMCs. This receptor was identified in a woman aged 70-85 years in good health and CMV-seropositive. J is TRBJ1-2 and V is TRBV6-5; a possible D gene is TRBD1 (5 bases). In nucleotides, the CDR3 is TGTGCCAGCACCGCCGACGTCGGACAAGACTATGGCTACACCTTC. It translates to CASTADVGQDYGYTF.